The T cell receptor (beta chain) described here comes from a study of radiotherapy plus CTLA-4 blockade in lung cancer. In the study overall: Disease control was achieved by around 33% of patients, and objective responses by 18%. Findings and caveats of the study: TCR clones from tumors expanded in blood after radiotherapy plus ipilimumab.

The study treated chemo-refractory metastatic non-small-cell lung cancer patients with focal radiation plus ipilimumab CTLA-4 blockade. Only in-frame clones appear in the TCRdb table, and some are missing; sequencing was by immunoSEQ multiplex PCR. The sample shows tens of thousands of clones, 70% to 75% of them seen only once. Notes on this clone: The antigen is not known.

The CDR3 sequence is 15 residues long. Germline assignment: CDR1 LNHNV and CDR2 YYDKDF (reference sequence). V was clipped by 3 bases and J by 0 bases, with 11 bases between them. This chain uses TRBV15 with TRBJ1-2, with a tentative D call TRBD1 (5 bases). The receptor comes from a human donor with non-small cell lung cancer whose response to radiotherapy plus ipilimumab could not be evaluated. The starting material was peripheral blood, obtained from a patient treated with radiotherapy plus ipilimumab. DNA of the CDR3: TGTGCCACCAGCAGTACGGGGGACCCTAACTATGGCTACACCTTC. Translation gives CATSSTGDPNYGYTF.